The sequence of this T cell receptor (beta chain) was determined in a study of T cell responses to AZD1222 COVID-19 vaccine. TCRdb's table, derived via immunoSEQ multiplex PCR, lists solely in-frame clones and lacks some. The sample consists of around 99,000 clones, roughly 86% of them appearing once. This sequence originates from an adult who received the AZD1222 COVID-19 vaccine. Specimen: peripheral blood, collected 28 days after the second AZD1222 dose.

The CDR3 here is CASSPKGTRTEFNYGYTF. The CDR3 bases are TGTGCCAGTAGTCCCAAAGGGACACGGACTGAATTTAACTATGGCTACACCTTC. The chain couples TRBV19 to TRBJ1-2, with a weak D call TRBD1 (6 bases). The CDR3 contains 18 residues. Germline V gene data show CDR1 as LNHDA and CDR2 as SQIVND (reference sequence). Trimming removed 5 bases at V and 1 base at J, with 23 bases between.